The clone carrying this T cell receptor (beta chain) was seen a single time. Its target is not known. This entry comes from a study of shared clonotypes between healthy human individuals. Generated by immunoSEQ multiplex PCR, the TCRdb table keeps only in-frame clones and is missing some. The sample yields under 150,000 clones, approximately 70% seen once. Broader study findings: Estimated richness was generally greater in naive than memory subsets.

The TCR comes from a woman between 25 and 40 years old in good health. Sequencing was performed on memory CD8+ T cells sorted from blood. Indicated subset: CD45RO+ cells pooled with CCR7-negative TemRA cells.

The CDR3 DNA reads as TGTGCCTGGGGGCTTGGGGACGCTGAAGCTTTCTTT. Amino acids: CAWGLGDAEAFF. The V and J genes are TRBV30 and TRBJ1-1, with D perhaps matching TRBD1 (5 bases). Trimming took 5 bases from V and 6 from J, leaving 13 bases between them. The CDR3 has 12 residues. Germline CDR1 GTSNPN, CDR2 SVGIG (reference sequence).